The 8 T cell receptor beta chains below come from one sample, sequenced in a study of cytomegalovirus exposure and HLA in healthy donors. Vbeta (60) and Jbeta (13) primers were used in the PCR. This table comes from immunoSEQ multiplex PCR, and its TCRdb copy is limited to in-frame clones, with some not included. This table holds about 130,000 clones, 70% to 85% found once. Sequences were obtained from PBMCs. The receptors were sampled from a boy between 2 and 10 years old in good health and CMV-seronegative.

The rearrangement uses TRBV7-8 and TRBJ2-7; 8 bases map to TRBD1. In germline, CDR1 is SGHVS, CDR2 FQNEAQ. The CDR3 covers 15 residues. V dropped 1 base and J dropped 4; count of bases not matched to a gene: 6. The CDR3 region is CASSLVAQGGYEQYF. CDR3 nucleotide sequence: TGTGCCAGCAGCTTAGTGGCACAGGGGGGATACGAGCAGTACTTC.

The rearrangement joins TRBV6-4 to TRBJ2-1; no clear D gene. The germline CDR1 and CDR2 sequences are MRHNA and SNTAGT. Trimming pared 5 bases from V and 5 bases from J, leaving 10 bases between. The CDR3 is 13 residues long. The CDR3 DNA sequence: TGTGCCAGCAGTCCTGAGGCGGACAATGAGCAGTTCTTC. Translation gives CASSPEADNEQFF.

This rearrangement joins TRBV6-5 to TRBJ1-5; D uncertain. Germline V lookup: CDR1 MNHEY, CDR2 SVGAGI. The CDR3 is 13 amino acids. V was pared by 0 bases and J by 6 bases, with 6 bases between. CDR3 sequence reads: CASSYSRGQPQHF. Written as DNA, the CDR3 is TGTGCCAGCAGTTACTCTCGGGGTCAGCCCCAGCATTTT.

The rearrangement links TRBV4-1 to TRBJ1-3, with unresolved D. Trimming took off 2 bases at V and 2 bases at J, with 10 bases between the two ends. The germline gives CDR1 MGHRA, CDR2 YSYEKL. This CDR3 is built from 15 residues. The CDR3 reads CASSQMRGTGNTIYF. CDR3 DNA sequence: TGCGCCAGCAGCCAAATGCGCGGAACTGGAAACACCATATATTTT.

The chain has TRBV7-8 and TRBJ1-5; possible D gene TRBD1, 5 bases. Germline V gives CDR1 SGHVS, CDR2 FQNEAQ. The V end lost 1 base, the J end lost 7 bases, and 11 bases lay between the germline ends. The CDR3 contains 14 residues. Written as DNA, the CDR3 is TGTGCCAGCAGCTTAGGCAGGGCGCTCCAGCCCCAGCATTTT. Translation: CASSLGRALQPQHF.

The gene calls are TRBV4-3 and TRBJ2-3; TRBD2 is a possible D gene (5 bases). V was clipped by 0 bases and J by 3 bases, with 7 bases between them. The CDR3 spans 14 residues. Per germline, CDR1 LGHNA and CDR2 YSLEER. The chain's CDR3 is CASSQDTGTDTQYF. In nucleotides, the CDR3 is TGCGCCAGCAGCCAAGATACGGGGACAGATACGCAGTATTTT.

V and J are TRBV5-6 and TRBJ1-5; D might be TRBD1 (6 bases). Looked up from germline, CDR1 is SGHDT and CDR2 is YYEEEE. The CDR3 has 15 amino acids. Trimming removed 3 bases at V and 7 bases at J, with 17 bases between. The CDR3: CASSSRGGSIQPQHF. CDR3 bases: TGTGCCAGCAGCTCGAGGGGGGGGTCTATACAGCCCCAGCATTTT.

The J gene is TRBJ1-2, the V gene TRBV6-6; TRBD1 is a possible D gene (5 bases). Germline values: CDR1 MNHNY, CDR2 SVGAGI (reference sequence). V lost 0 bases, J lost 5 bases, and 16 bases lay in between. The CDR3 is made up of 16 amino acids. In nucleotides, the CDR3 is TGTGCCAGCAGTTACTCGAGTGGGGCGCGGTGGTATGGCTACACCTTC. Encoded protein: CASSYSSGARWYGYTF.